This is a list of T cell receptor beta chains from one sample in a study of T-cell memory formation after mild COVID-19. TCRdb processed the 5' RACE reads anew with MiXCR; each CDR3 protein has one entry. This sample carries some 110,000 distinct CDR3 sequences, around an eighth of them seen once, and the ten largest clones take around 25%. Material: PBMCs or a T cell subset sorted from them (not recorded which). The receptors originated from an adult woman who had mild COVID-19 (a few samples of this study predate the infection). Cell type and time point are not known. Each CDR3 is given with its conserved first and last residue. Fields, in order: D gene, V gene, J gene, clone size, CDR3 DNA, CDR3 protein. The D gene is left open where the match is weak. Rows give clone size only sometimes, using once, few, many, or a class for an expanded clone.

>.|TRBV7-9|TRBJ2-5|few
TGTGCCAGCAGCAACGGGGACTCCTCGGGGGTAGAGACCCAGTACTTC
CASSNGDSSGVETQYF
>.|TRBV29-1|TRBJ2-1|few
TGCAGCTCTTGGGGCGGGGAGGAGGTAAATGAGCAGTTCTTC
CSSWGGEEVNEQFF
>.|TRBV20-1|TRBJ1-1|.
TGCAGCAACAGAGGCCTGGGGGTGGGTTCCACTGAAGCTTTCTTT
CSNRGLGVGSTEAFF
>TRBD1|TRBV7-9|TRBJ2-2|.
TGTGCCAGCAGCTCTGGACAGGTCCGTGGCACCGGGGAGCTGTTTTTT
CASSSGQVRGTGELFF
>.|TRBV6-5|TRBJ2-1|few
TGTGCCAGCACCGTGCCGGGTCATGAGCAGTTCTTC
CASTVPGHEQFF
>.|TRBV20-1|TRBJ1-1|.
TGCAGTGCTAGGGAAGGGGAGCCCACTGAAGCTTTCTTT
CSAREGEPTEAFF
>TRBD2|TRBV9|TRBJ2-3|.
TGTGCCAGCAGCGTCTCCGGGACTAGTGGCGATACGCAGTATTTT
CASSVSGTSGDTQYF
>TRBD2|TRBV9|TRBJ2-4|few
TGTGCCAGCAGCGAAGGGACTAGCGGATTAGCCAAAAACATTCAGTACTTC
CASSEGTSGLAKNIQYF
>.|TRBV4-1|TRBJ2-5|.
TGCGCCAGCAGCCAAGATGTCGGGGGTTGTGGGGAGACCCAGTACTTC
CASSQDVGGCGETQYF
>TRBD1|TRBV9|TRBJ2-1|few
TGTGCCAGCAGCGTAGGGCAGGGGGCCCGCAATGAGCAGTTCTTC
CASSVGQGARNEQFF
>.|TRBV30|TRBJ2-7|.
TGTGCCTGGAGCCCTGGATCGTACGAGCAGTACTTC
CAWSPGSYEQYF